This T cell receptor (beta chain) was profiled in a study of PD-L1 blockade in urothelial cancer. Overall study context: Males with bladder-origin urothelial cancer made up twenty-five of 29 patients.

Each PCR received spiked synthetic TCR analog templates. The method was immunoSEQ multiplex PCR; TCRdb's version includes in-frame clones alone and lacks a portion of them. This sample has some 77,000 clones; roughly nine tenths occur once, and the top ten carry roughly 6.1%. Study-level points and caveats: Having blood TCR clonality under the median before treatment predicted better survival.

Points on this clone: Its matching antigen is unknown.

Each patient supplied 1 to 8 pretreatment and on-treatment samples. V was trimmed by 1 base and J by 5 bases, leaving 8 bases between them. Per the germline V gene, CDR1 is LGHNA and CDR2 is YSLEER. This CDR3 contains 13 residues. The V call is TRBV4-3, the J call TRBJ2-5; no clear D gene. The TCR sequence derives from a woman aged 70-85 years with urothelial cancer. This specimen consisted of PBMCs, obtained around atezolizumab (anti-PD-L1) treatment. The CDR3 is CASSQGPRETQYF. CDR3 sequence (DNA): TGCGCCAGCAGCCAAGGTCCCCGGGAGACCCAGTACTTC.